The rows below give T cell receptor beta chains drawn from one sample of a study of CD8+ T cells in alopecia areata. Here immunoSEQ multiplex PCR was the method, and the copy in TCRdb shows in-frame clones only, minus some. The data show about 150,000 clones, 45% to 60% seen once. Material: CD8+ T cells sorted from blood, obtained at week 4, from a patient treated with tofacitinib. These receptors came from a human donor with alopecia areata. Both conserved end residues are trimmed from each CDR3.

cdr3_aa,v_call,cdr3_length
ASISGDTQY,TRBV27,9
ASSDGGPGDTQY,TRBV2,12
ASSQDWQTQY,TRBV4-1,10
SVEGSFNTEAF,TRBV29-1,11
ASSESGENYGYT,TRBV6-4,12
ASSEMSLPRDYGYT,TRBV6-1,14
ASSSPGEPQH,TRBV7-9,10
ASSQSGGAETQY,TRBV4-3,12
ASSRRQSPLH,TRBV7-2,10
ASSLGGTYEQY,TRBV7-2,11
ASSFSQENNQPQH,TRBV7-9,13
ASSVGTEGRDTQY,TRBV9,13
ASSPDRGRGFGYT,TRBV4-1,13
AWSAGGWDGYT,TRBV30,11
SVWTETQY,TRBV29-1,8
ASSIWTGGNEQF,TRBV7-8,12
ASSLKMERQKNYGYT,TRBV4-1,15
ASSLIGQMLSYEQY,TRBV27,14
SVEPGRPDQETQY,TRBV29-1,13
ASSRERAVYNEQF,TRBV27,13
ASSQRVLHEQY,TRBV4-2,11
ASSEYGIGEYQETQY,TRBV25-1,15
ASSHRGRQPQH,TRBV6-5,11
ASSPGLFGNGYT,TRBV27,12
ASPGKNTGELF,TRBV18,11
ASSQDLGVVYEQY,TRBV4-1,13
AWSQGVGPYEQY,TRBV30,12
SVEGLFDYGYT,TRBV29-1,11
ACFEGYEQY,TRBV30,9
ASGDTGTEETQY,TRBV12-5,12
ASPGTGPGTQY,TRBV13,11
AIRGQGEKGLF,TRBV10-3,11
ASSQNTEAF,TRBV5-6,9
ASSYSEGGFYGYT,TRBV6-5,13
ASRQGTGANVLT,TRBV6-1,12
ASSPWTVSNQPQH,TRBV19,13
ASSWAGSSYEQY,TRBV7-9,12
ASSHFVGQVDNEQF,TRBV4-1,14
ASSPTPGQARYGYT,TRBV18,14
SVVGLTTSYEQY,TRBV29-1,12
ASSYGAAYEQY,TRBV13,11